The T cell receptor (beta chain) under discussion was sequenced for a study of molecular identifiers for immune sequencing clone quantification. The bulk TCR libraries were made with methods described before and with listed TCR primers. A single record per CDR3 protein comes from TCRdb applying MiXCR to the PCR reads. Here the sample spans over 300,000 distinct CDR3 sequences, about 22% being singletons. This clonotype occurred many times. Input for naive CD8 libraries was 20,000 to 1,000,000 sorted cells; the RNA fraction used was 10%, 30% or 50%. This CDR3 comprises 14 residues. The V and J ends lost 2 bases and 4 bases, in that order; junction bases with no gene match: 5. Germline V gene sequence: CDR1 SGHAT, CDR2 FQDESV (reference sequence).

The source is a human donor in good health. Some libraries in this study had Jurkat cell RNA spiked in. The chain has TRBV11-1 and TRBJ2-7; 7 bases map to TRBD1. Sequenced material: naive CD8+ T cells from blood, with Jurkat cell RNA spiked in. The subset here: FACS-sorted CD8+CD4-CCR7+CD45RA+ naive T cells. CDR3 nucleotide sequence: TGTGCCAGCAGCTTACGACAGGGTCAGTACGAGCAGTACTTC. Translation: CASSLRQGQYEQYF.